Sequencing of this T cell receptor (beta chain) was carried out in a study of shared clonotypes between healthy human individuals. General study points: As a rule, naive subsets had a larger estimated richness than memory subsets.

Sorted-subset replicate PCRs used 150 to 200 ng DNA, some 30,000 T cell genomes. Original analysis: ImmunoSEQ yielded junction-only sequences lacking quality scores, so filtering differed. TCRdb's copy holds only in-frame clones and misses some; the assay was immunoSEQ multiplex PCR. V, J and clone size are those of that table, while D and trimming were read from the DNA. Seen here are around 2.1 million clones, 85% to 95% observed once, and the top ten hold 1.5% to 2%. Regarding this clone: Antigen unknown.

V was shortened by 0 bases and J by 9 bases, with 19 bases between the two germline ends. Germline CDR1 is SGDLS and CDR2 is YYNGEE. The CDR3 loop spans 16 amino acids. Cells designated naive CD8 were CD45RO-negative and were positively selected for CCR7, with terminally differentiated effector memory CD45RA+ cells excluded. The receptor was isolated from a man aged 18 to 29 in good health. Some clones in this sample may be carry-over from other donors' samples. The material sequenced was naive CD8+ T cells from PBMCs. V is TRBV9 and J is TRBJ2-1; perhaps TRBD2 as D (6 bases). The CDR3 region has the DNA TGTGCCAGCAGCGTAGAAGGTGGGGGAGGAGGTGGTGAGCAGTTCTTC. It translates to CASSVEGGGGGGEQFF.